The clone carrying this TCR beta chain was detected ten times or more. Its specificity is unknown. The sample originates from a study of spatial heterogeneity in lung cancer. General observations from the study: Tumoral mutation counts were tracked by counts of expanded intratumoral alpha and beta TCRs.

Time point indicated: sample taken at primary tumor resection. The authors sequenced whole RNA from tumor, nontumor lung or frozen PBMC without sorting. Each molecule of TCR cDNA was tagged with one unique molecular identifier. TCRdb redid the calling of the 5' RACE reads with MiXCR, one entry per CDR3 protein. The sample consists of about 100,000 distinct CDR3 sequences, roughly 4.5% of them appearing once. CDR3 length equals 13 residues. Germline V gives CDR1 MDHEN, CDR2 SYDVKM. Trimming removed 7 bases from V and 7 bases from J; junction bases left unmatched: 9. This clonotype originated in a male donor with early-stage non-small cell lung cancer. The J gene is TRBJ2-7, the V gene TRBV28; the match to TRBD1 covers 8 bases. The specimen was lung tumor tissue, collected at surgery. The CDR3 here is CASNPDREREQYF. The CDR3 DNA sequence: TGTGCCAGCAACCCGGACAGGGAAAGGGAGCAGTACTTC.